The 24 T cell receptor beta chains listed next were all sequenced from one sample in a study of T cells in Graves' hyperthyroidism and ophthalmopathy. Researchers amplified the TCR beta CDR3 regions from RNA transcripts. The study used the HTBI primer set for a first-round RT-PCR of the TCR CDR3. MiXCR, run by TCRdb on the multiplex PCR reads, gives a single entry per CDR3 protein. The table lists over 450,000 distinct CDR3 sequences, more than 15% of them singletons. The sequencing input was blood. These receptors came from a woman in her late teens or twenties with Graves' ophthalmopathy.

This clonotype was seen ten or more times. V and J are TRBV3-1 and TRBJ1-1, with D unclear. This CDR3 has 12 residues. From germline, CDR1 is LGHDT and CDR2 YNNKEL (reference sequence). The germline V and J ends were trimmed by 3 bases and 5 bases, with 7 bases remaining between them. CDR3 loop: CASSQRSTEAFF. CDR3 DNA sequence: TGTGCCAGCAGCCAGAGGAGTACTGAAGCTTTCTTT.

The rearrangement joins TRBV28 to TRBJ1-2; D gene unclear. This CDR3 region has 13 residues. Germline CDR1 is MDHEN and CDR2 is SYDVKM. V was clipped by 3 bases and J by 6 bases, with 11 bases between them. The CDR3 bases are TGTGCCAGCAGTTTCCCCGAGATGGATGGCTACACCTTC. Amino acid sequence: CASSFPEMDGYTF.

This clonotype was picked up many times. V is TRBV2 and J is TRBJ1-4, with 7 bases identical to TRBD1. Germline-derived CDR1 and CDR2 are SNHLY and FYNNEI. CDR3 length: 14 residues. V shed 5 bases and J 5 bases; nucleotides not matched to a gene: 5. The chain's CDR3 is CASSPGQLNEKLFF. The DNA for the CDR3 is TGTGCCAGCAGTCCGGGACAGTTAAATGAAAAACTGTTTTTT.

This clonotype was counted at least ten times. The rearrangement links TRBV20-1 to TRBJ1-1; TRBD1 might be the D (5 bases). Germline V CDR1 and CDR2: DFQATT, SNEGSKA (reference sequence). The CDR3 is 16 residues long. V was clipped by 1 base and J by 0 bases, with 15 bases between them. The CDR3 loop reads CSARAGLSTVNTEAFF. The CDR3 region has the DNA TGCAGTGCTAGAGCCGGACTTTCGACAGTGAACACTGAAGCTTTCTTT.

This clonotype was recorded many times. The chain combines TRBV9 with TRBJ2-1; tentative D call: TRBD1 (5 bases). V lost 0 bases and J 8 bases, leaving 12 bases between the germline ends. The CDR3 sequence is 14 residues long. Germline V gene lookup returns CDR1 SGDLS and CDR2 YYNGEE. CDR3 sequence: CASSVETVTDEQFF. DNA for the CDR3: TGTGCCAGCAGCGTAGAGACAGTGACCGATGAGCAGTTCTTC.

The chain links TRBV20-1 to TRBJ1-6, with a possible D match to TRBD1 (6 bases). Germline V gives CDR1 DFQATT, CDR2 SNEGSKA (reference sequence). Between the trimmed V and J ends, which lost 6 bases and 2 bases, there was a span of 14 bases. The CDR3 has 15 residues. CDR3 in DNA: TGCAGTGCACTACAGGGTACCCCCTATAATTCACCCCTCCACTTT. Translating it yields CSALQGTPYNSPLHF.

This clonotype has a handful of counts. V and J are TRBV20-1 and TRBJ1-5, with TRBD1 identical over 7 bases. The CDR3 is made up of 14 amino acids. Germline V gene data show CDR1 as DFQATT and CDR2 as SNEGSKA (reference sequence). The CDR3 bases are TGCAGCGTCCCAGGGGGAGGTAGCAATCAGCCCCAGCATTTT. Translated: CSVPGGGSNQPQHF.

The V gene is TRBV20-1, the J gene TRBJ2-3, with 8 nucleotides matching TRBD2. The CDR3 is 15 residues long. CDR1 and CDR2 from the germline V gene are DFQATT and SNEGSKA (reference sequence). Losses at the gene ends were 0 bases for V and 4 bases for J; bases not matched to a gene: 6. CDR3 DNA sequence: TGCAGTGCTAGAGATGTCGGGGGGGCCTCAGATACGCAGTATTTT. This gives the protein CSARDVGGASDTQYF.

This clonotype was detected only a few times. CDR3 residues: CATSTGQIVSGANVLTF. CDR3 bases: TGTGCCACCAGCACGGGACAGATAGTCTCTGGGGCCAACGTCCTGACTTTC. V and J are TRBV15 and TRBJ2-6; 7 nucleotides line up with TRBD1. V was pared by 4 bases and J by 0 bases, with 6 bases of the junction left unmatched. The CDR3 is 17 amino acids. The germline gives CDR1 LNHNV, CDR2 YYDKDF (reference sequence).

Remarks on this clonotype: A much bigger clone sits one base away, suggesting this may be a read error. The chain carries TRBV30 and TRBJ1-2; the D is unclear. V shed 1 base and J shed 6 bases, with 9 bases lying between them. This CDR3 has 12 amino acids. CDR1 and CDR2 from the germline V gene are GTSNPN and SVGIG (reference sequence). The CDR3 DNA sequence: TGTGCCTGGAGTGACAGCCTCCATGGCTACACCTTC. Amino acid sequence: CAWSDSLHGYTF. The full variable domain, completed using reference TRBV30 and TRBJ1-2, is SQTIHQWPATLVQPVGSPLSLECTVEGTSNPNLYWYRQAAGRGLQLLFYSVGIGQISSEVPQNLSASRPQDRQFILSSKKLLLSDSGFYLCAWSDSLHGYTFGSGTRLTVV.

This clonotype turned up a few times. The V and J genes are TRBV4-1 and TRBJ1-2; D might be TRBD1 (6 bases). The length of the CDR3 is 15 residues. Per germline, CDR1 MGHRA and CDR2 YSYEKL. Trimming removed 0 bases at V and 4 bases at J, with 12 bases between. The chain's CDR3 is CASSQDPGASYGYTF. CDR3 sequence (DNA): TGCGCCAGCAGCCAAGATCCAGGGGCATCCTATGGCTACACCTTC.

In its sample, this clonotype was seen many times. The chain recombines TRBV6-1 with TRBJ2-3, with a weak D call TRBD2 (6 bases). The CDR3 has 15 amino acids. The V end lost 5 bases, the J end lost 2 bases, and 14 bases lay between the germline ends. Germline V gene data show CDR1 as MNHNS and CDR2 as SASEGT. CDR3 coding DNA: TGTGCCAGCAGTTATGGGACTTCCGACACAGATACGCAGTATTTT. Amino acid sequence: CASSYGTSDTDTQYF.

This clonotype was seen only a few times. The chain joins TRBV30 to TRBJ1-2, with 8 bases fitting TRBD1. In germline, CDR1 is GTSNPN, CDR2 SVGIG (reference sequence). This CDR3 region has 15 residues. V was clipped by 4 bases and J by 5 bases; unmatched bases: 12. The CDR3, as DNA: TGTGCCTGGACAATCTCAGGGGGCGTCGGGTATGGCTACACCTTC. Protein: CAWTISGGVGYGYTF.

The chain combines TRBV4-1 with TRBJ2-1; 9 bases are a match to TRBD2. V gave up 6 bases and J gave up 1 base; unmatched junction bases: 7. The CDR3 covers 16 residues. Germline assignment: CDR1 MGHRA and CDR2 YSYEKL. CDR3 region: CASRAGLAGSYNEQFF. As DNA, the CDR3 is TGCGCCAGCAGAGCGGGGCTAGCGGGGTCCTACAATGAGCAGTTCTTC.

This clonotype was seen at least ten times. V is TRBV28 and J is TRBJ2-1; a possible D gene is TRBD2 (6 bases). The CDR3 spans 16 residues. The V end lost 3 bases, the J end lost 6 bases, and 18 bases lay between the germline ends. Per the germline V gene, CDR1 is MDHEN and CDR2 is SYDVKM. CDR3: CASSFGGGARGNEQFF. The CDR3 DNA reads TGTGCCAGCAGTTTCGGCGGCGGGGCACGAGGCAATGAGCAGTTCTTC.

This clonotype was seen at least ten times. This sequence joins TRBV2 and TRBJ1-2, with TRBD1 matching 9 bases. Germline V gene lookup returns CDR1 SNHLY and CDR2 FYNNEI. CDR3 length: 11 amino acids. V lost 10 bases to trimming and J lost 8 bases; unmatched junction nucleotides: 5. Written as DNA, the CDR3 is TGTGCCACTAGGACAGGGGACGGCTACACCTTC. As protein: CATRTGDGYTF.

The rearrangement uses TRBV2 and TRBJ2-2; D unclear. The CDR3 spans 14 residues. CDR1 SNHLY and CDR2 FYNNEI come from the germline V gene. V was cut by 2 bases and J by 6 bases, with 10 bases left in between. CDR3 sequence reads: CASSENSASGELFF. For the CDR3, the DNA is TGTGCCAGCAGTGAAAACTCCGCCTCCGGGGAGCTGTTTTTT.

The table lists this clonotype with many counts. The chain has TRBV15 and TRBJ1-6; TRBD1 agrees at 8 bases. The V gene's germline CDR1 is LNHNV and CDR2 YYDKDF (reference sequence). The CDR3 sequence is 14 residues long. Germline trimming cut 5 bases from V and 7 bases from J; bases unmatched to any gene: 4. CDR3 protein: CATSDGTGNSPLHF. Here the CDR3 DNA reads TGTGCCACCAGCGACGGGACAGGCAATTCACCCCTCCACTTT.

This clonotype was detected ten times or more. The chain links TRBV20-1 to TRBJ2-3, with D perhaps matching TRBD2 (7 bases). The CDR3 has 14 residues. Germline CDR1 is DFQATT and CDR2 is SNEGSKA (reference sequence). The V end was cut by 0 bases, the J end by 7 bases, with 14 bases between. In nucleotides, the CDR3 is TGCAGTGCTAGAGATGAGGGGGGGGGAAATACGCAGTATTTT. It encodes CSARDEGGGNTQYF.

Of note for this clonotype: A much larger clonotype is one base distant, so this may be a read error. The gene calls are TRBV6-1 and TRBJ1-5, with D unresolved. Looked up from germline, CDR1 is MNHNS and CDR2 is SASEGT. The CDR3 has 14 amino acids. In nucleotides, the CDR3 is TGTGCCAGCAGTGACAGGCGGCTCAATCCGCCCCAGCATTTT. It codes for CASSDRRLNPPQHF.

V and J are TRBV12-3 or TRBV12-4 and TRBJ1-5; 11 positions agree with TRBD1. The V segment lost 5 bases and the J segment 0 bases; nucleotides outside the gene matches: 6. The CDR3 totals 17 residues. CDR3 DNA: TGTGCCAGCAGTATGCGGGACAGGGGGGCTAGCAATCAGCCCCAGCATTTT. Translation gives CASSMRDRGASNQPQHF.

In its sample, this clonotype was seen many times. CDR3 region: CASSQDPASGAYNEQFF. The CDR3 nucleotides read TGTGCCAGCAGCCAAGATCCTGCTAGCGGAGCCTACAATGAGCAGTTCTTC. The gene calls are TRBV3-1 and TRBJ2-1; TRBD2 agrees at 7 bases. Per the germline V gene, CDR1 is LGHDT and CDR2 is YNNKEL (reference sequence). The CDR3 length is 17 residues. Trimming took 0 bases from V and 2 from J; bases not matched to a gene: 7.

This clonotype was seen ten or more times. The rearrangement joins TRBV12-3 or TRBV12-4 to TRBJ2-7; 7 nucleotides align to TRBD1. The CDR3 has 19 residues. The V and J ends lost 4 bases and 1 base, in that order; junction bases with no gene match: 19. In nucleotides, the CDR3 is TGTGCCAGCAGTTGTCCTCCGGGACAGTTACCCGTTCTGTCCTACGAGCAGTACTTC. Translation gives CASSCPPGQLPVLSYEQYF.

In this sample, this clonotype turned up many times. The chain combines TRBV12-3 or TRBV12-4 with TRBJ2-7, with D possibly matching TRBD2 (5 bases). V shed 5 bases and J shed 5 bases, with 10 bases lying between them. CDR3 length equals 12 residues. The DNA for the CDR3 is TGTGCCAGCAGTACCGGAGGTGACGAGCAGTACTTC. Amino acid sequence: CASSTGGDEQYF.